These 23 T cell receptor beta chains came from one sample sequenced in a study of beta chain features in type 1 diabetes. What was sequenced were expressed TCRB transcripts, since all of the isolated RNA had been reverse transcribed. Assay: immunoSEQ multiplex PCR; the TCRdb copy retains only in-frame clones and omits some. The sample has some 150,000 clones; more than 9% are singletons. Specimen: naive CD4+ T cells from blood. All receptors derive from a man younger than 35 in good health.

This clone has just one count. CDR3 in amino acids: CASSPGTAQPQHF. The CDR3, as DNA: TGTGCCAGCTCACCAGGGACAGCCCAGCCCCAGCATTTT. This chain connects TRBV18 to TRBJ1-5, with 7 positions matching TRBD1. This CDR3 is built from 13 residues. V was pared by 2 bases and J by 7 bases, with 2 bases of the junction left unmatched. Germline CDR1 reads KGHSH; CDR2 reads LQKENI.

This clone was counted only a few times. The rearrangement joins TRBV4-1 to TRBJ2-5, with 12 nucleotides matching TRBD2. The CDR3 is made up of 17 amino acids. Germline lookup yields CDR1 MGHRA and CDR2 YSYEKL. After removal of 4 bases from V and 10 bases from J, the junction contained 16 bases not matched to a gene. The CDR3 is CASSRWGLAGLQDDQYF. The CDR3 DNA sequence: TGCGCCAGCAGCCGCTGGGGACTAGCGGGTTTACAAGATGACCAGTACTTC.

The chain couples TRBV5-1 to TRBJ1-5; a possible D gene is TRBD1 (5 bases). Germline CDR1 and CDR2: SGHRS and YFSETQ. Trimming cost V 0 bases and J 6 bases, with 13 bases left between them. The CDR3 length is 15 residues. CDR3 DNA: TGCGCCAGCAGCTTGGCGGGGGGTTTAAGTCAGCCCCAGCATTTT. This gives the protein CASSLAGGLSQPQHF.

This clone appeared a few times. The CDR3 loop reads CASLGASGGTDTQYF. CDR3 sequence (DNA): TGTGCCAGCCTAGGAGCTAGCGGGGGCACAGATACGCAGTATTTT. The genes are TRBV28 and TRBJ2-3, with TRBD2 identical over 9 bases. The CDR3 consists of 15 residues. Per the germline V gene, CDR1 is MDHEN and CDR2 is SYDVKM. Trimming at V came to 8 bases and at J to 1 base, leaving 7 bases not matched to a gene.

This chain links TRBV7-2 with TRBJ1-4; D unresolved. The CDR3 totals 14 residues. Per germline, CDR1 SGHTA and CDR2 FQGNSA. Trimming pared 5 bases from V and 5 bases from J, leaving 12 bases between. CDR3 in DNA: TGTGCCAGCAGCCGGAGGGTTTTGAATGAAAAACTGTTTTTT. Amino acids: CASSRRVLNEKLFF.

This clone was recorded a few times. CDR3 DNA: TGTGCCAGCAGCCAAGACGGACAGGCTAATGAAAAACTGTTTTTT. Residues: CASSQDGQANEKLFF. V is TRBV7-9 and J is TRBJ1-4; 7 bases line up with TRBD1. The length of the CDR3 is 15 residues. Germline V gives CDR1 SEHNR, CDR2 FQNEAQ (reference sequence). Trimming cost V 5 bases and J 3 bases; bases outside gene matches: 6.

The chain uses TRBV6-5 and TRBJ2-1, with 8 bases fitting TRBD1. The V gene end was trimmed by 6 bases and the J gene end by 5 bases; junction bases not matched to a gene: 9. This CDR3 is built from 15 residues. Germline lookup yields CDR1 MNHEY and CDR2 SVGAGI. The DNA for the CDR3 is TGTGCCAGCAGGGGCATCAGACAGGGGAACAATGAGCAGTTCTTC. Encoded protein: CASRGIRQGNNEQFF.

This chain connects TRBV16 to TRBJ1-5; D call uncertain. Germline V gene data show CDR1 as KGHSY and CDR2 as FQNENV. Trimming removed 3 bases from V and 7 bases from J, with 7 bases in between. The CDR3 extends over 12 amino acids. CDR3: CASSHFTQPQHF. The DNA of the CDR3 is TGTGCCAGCAGCCACTTCACACAGCCCCAGCATTTT.

This clone was counted between two and nine times. As DNA, the CDR3 is TGTGCCAGCTCACCCCAGGGTGGCGGTGAAGCTTTCTTT. Amino acid sequence: CASSPQGGGEAFF. The chain recombines TRBV18 with TRBJ1-1; tentative D call: TRBD1 (5 bases). The CDR3 has 13 residues. With 3 bases removed from V and 7 bases from J, the gap between germline ends came to 12 bases. Germline V gene sequence: CDR1 KGHSH, CDR2 LQKENI.

This sequence joins TRBV5-1 and TRBJ2-1; D perhaps matches TRBD2 (5 bases). This CDR3 comprises 16 residues. The germline V gene encodes CDR1 SGHRS and CDR2 YFSETQ. V lost 4 bases and J lost 0, with 14 bases in between. The CDR3 coding sequence is TGCGCCAGCAGCCCAGAACCAGCGGTCTCCTACAATGAGCAGTTCTTC. As protein: CASSPEPAVSYNEQFF. Supplemented by reference TRBV5-1 and TRBJ2-1, the full variable domain reads KAGVTQTPRYLIKTRGQQVTLSCSPISGHRSVSWYQQTPGQGLQFLFEYFSETQRNKGNFPGRFSGRQFSNSRSEMNVSTLELGDSALYLCASSPEPAVSYNEQFFGPGTRLTVL.

V and J are TRBV23-1 and TRBJ2-1; 10 bases are a match to TRBD2. TRBV23-1 is recorded as an ORF, its role being uncertain. The V segment lost 4 bases and the J segment 2 bases; nucleotides outside the gene matches: 2. The CDR3 sequence is 15 residues long. CDR3 sequence reads: CASSRSGGAYNEQFF. DNA for the CDR3: TGCGCCAGCAGTCGAAGCGGGGGGGCCTACAATGAGCAGTTCTTC.

This chain connects TRBV7-9 to TRBJ1-5, with D unclear. V was pared by 2 bases and J by 5 bases, with 7 bases between. The germline gives CDR1 SEHNR, CDR2 FQNEAQ (reference sequence). The CDR3 extends over 13 amino acids. For the CDR3, the DNA is TGTGCCAGCAGCTTAAGTGGCTATCAGCCCCAGCATTTT. Protein sequence: CASSLSGYQPQHF.

The CDR3 region has the DNA TGTGCCAGCAGCTTCGGGACAGGCACTGAAGCTTTCTTT. It yields the protein CASSFGTGTEAFF. V and J are TRBV11-2 and TRBJ1-1; 8 bases are a match to TRBD1. J gave up 4 bases and V 3 bases, and 1 base lay outside the gene matches. CDR1 and CDR2 from the germline V gene are SGHAT and FQNNGV. This CDR3 comprises 13 residues.

The chain's CDR3 is CASRRTGGGEKLFF. The CDR3 bases are TGTGCCAGCAGACGGACAGGGGGAGGTGAAAAACTGTTTTTT. The chain recombines TRBV6-5 with TRBJ1-4, with 10 bases lining up with TRBD1. J was trimmed by 7 bases and V by 6 bases; bases with no gene match: 5. This CDR3 contains 14 residues. Germline V gene lookup returns CDR1 MNHEY and CDR2 SVGAGI.

This chain joins TRBV5-1 and TRBJ2-5; the match to TRBD2 covers 9 bases. The J call could be wrong; TRBJ2-7 is a better fit for the DNA end. CDR3 length equals 15 residues. CDR1 and CDR2 from the germline V gene are SGHRS and YFSETQ. The CDR3 sequence: CASSWGLAGPYEQYF. The CDR3 nucleotides are TGCGCCAGCAGCTGGGGTCTAGCGGGGCCCTACGAGCAGTACTTC.

This clone has only a few counts. V is TRBV7-7 and J is TRBJ2-5; 13 bases are a match to TRBD2. This CDR3 is 15 amino acids long. With 6 bases clipped from V and 5 bases from J, the junction kept 6 bases outside the gene matches. Germline loops: CDR1 SSHAT, CDR2 FNYEAQ (reference sequence). CDR3 sequence reads: CASSPGLAGAETQYF. In DNA, the CDR3 is TGTGCCAGCAGTCCCGGACTAGCGGGGGCGGAGACCCAGTACTTC.

This clone was seen more than once but under ten times. The rearrangement uses TRBV2 and TRBJ1-6; 9 nucleotides match TRBD1. The CDR3 sequence is 14 residues long. Germline V gene sequence: CDR1 SNHLY, CDR2 FYNNEI. With 4 bases clipped from V and 8 bases from J, the junction kept 3 bases outside the gene matches. The CDR3 DNA follows: TGTGCCAGCAGTGGGGACAGGGAGGATTCACCCCTCCACTTT. The encoded protein is CASSGDREDSPLHF.

This clone was seen more than once but under ten times. The chain has TRBV6-1 and TRBJ1-5, with 10 positions matching TRBD1. This CDR3 spans 15 amino acids. Germline values: CDR1 MNHNS, CDR2 SASEGT. V was pared by 6 bases and J by 3 bases, with 5 bases of the junction left unmatched. CDR3: CASRAGTGANQPQHF. The CDR3 DNA reads TGTGCCAGCAGGGCAGGGACAGGGGCCAATCAGCCCCAGCATTTT.

The rearrangement joins TRBV7-9 to TRBJ2-1, with 10 bases matching TRBD2. The V gene's germline CDR1 is SEHNR and CDR2 FQNEAQ (reference sequence). V was clipped by 6 bases and J by 6 bases; unmatched bases: 8. The CDR3 is made up of 15 amino acids. The CDR3 DNA follows: TGTGCCAGCAGTCCTCTAGCGGGGGCCGGCAATGAGCAGTTCTTC. The encoded protein is CASSPLAGAGNEQFF.

This chain uses TRBV9 with TRBJ2-7; 9 bases agree with TRBD1. The CDR3 consists of 16 residues. Germline V gene sequence: CDR1 SGDLS, CDR2 YYNGEE. After removal of 4 bases from V and 2 bases from J, the junction contained 10 bases not matched to a gene. The CDR3 DNA reads as TGTGCCAGCAGCCCGGCCCCCGGGACAGGGCCCTACGAGCAGTACTTC. Translated, it gives CASSPAPGTGPYEQYF.

The J gene is TRBJ1-5, the V gene TRBV16, with 8 positions matching TRBD1. The CDR3 runs to 15 residues. Trimming removed 4 bases from V and 0 bases from J; junction bases left unmatched: 2. Germline V gene sequence: CDR1 KGHSY, CDR2 FQNENV. As DNA, the CDR3 is TGTGCCAGCAGCCCCCAGGGGGCTAGCAATCAGCCCCAGCATTTT. This encodes CASSPQGASNQPQHF.

The chain carries TRBV19 and TRBJ2-7; D might be TRBD1 (6 bases). The CDR3 sequence is 13 residues long. Germline loops: CDR1 LNHDA, CDR2 SQIVND (reference sequence). V was trimmed by 5 bases and J by 3 bases, leaving 11 bases between them. The DNA for the CDR3 is TGTGCCAGTAGTCCAGAAGGGGGCTACGAGCAGTACTTC. Its translation is CASSPEGGYEQYF.

The sample holds many counts of this clone. This chain joins TRBV4-3 and TRBJ2-7; 7 bases fit TRBD2. Germline V gives CDR1 LGHNA, CDR2 YSLEER. Trimming removed 3 bases from V and 3 bases from J; junction bases left unmatched: 5. This CDR3 comprises 14 residues. CDR3 nucleotides: TGCGCCAGCAGCCAGGGCGGGGGATTCTACGAGCAGTACTTC. This codes for CASSQGGGFYEQYF.